The present entry profiles one T cell receptor (beta chain) with its context. This same CDR3 is encoded by further DNA sequences in the sample. Primers included in the PCR were 60 Vbeta and 13 Jbeta primers. Some clones are missing from TCRdb's copy, which holds only in-frame ones; the method was immunoSEQ multiplex PCR. The table has roughly 140,000 clones, 65% to 85% seen once. This entry is derived from a study of cytomegalovirus exposure and HLA in healthy donors. Across the whole study: Earlier, 180 million or so T cells were analyzed, and about 120 million unique TCR beta sequences were found among them.

The receptor comes from a woman in her 40s in good health and CMV-seropositive. Sequencing was carried out using PBMCs.

CDR3 in DNA: TGTGCCAGTAGTATGAGCGGGCTTGGCACTGAAGCTTTCTTT. Translated, it gives CASSMSGLGTEAFF. This chain links TRBV19 with TRBJ1-1; no definite D call. Germline CDR1 is LNHDA and CDR2 is SQIVND (reference sequence). This CDR3 is built from 14 residues. Trimming cost V 3 bases and J 4 bases, with 12 bases left between them.